This record concerns one TCR beta chain sequence. This entry is derived from a study of blood T cell repertoires in COVID-19. Study summary: Sources were T cells, B-cell-depleted T cells, or PBMCs; the material itself was cDNA or gDNA.

Source study methods: By means of reference gene primer amplification, nucleated cell counts were estimated. Libraries were prepared by immunoSEQ multiplex PCR; TCRdb keeps only in-frame clonotypes and omits some of them. V, J and clone size were drawn from that table, and D and trimming were deduced from the DNA. The sample carries approximately 170,000 clones, 85% to 95% recorded once. Sequenced input: peripheral blood. The TCR sequence derives from a woman aged 60-75 years with COVID-19, enrolled during active disease.

CDR3 in amino acids: CASRGQNTEAFF. CDR3 in DNA: TGTGCCAGTAGGGGCCAGAACACTGAAGCTTTCTTT. The J gene is TRBJ1-1, the V gene TRBV19; D unclear. The V gene lost 6 bases and the J gene lost 1 base, with 6 bases spanning the gap. The CDR3 spans 12 residues. Germline V gives CDR1 LNHDA, CDR2 SQIVND (reference sequence).